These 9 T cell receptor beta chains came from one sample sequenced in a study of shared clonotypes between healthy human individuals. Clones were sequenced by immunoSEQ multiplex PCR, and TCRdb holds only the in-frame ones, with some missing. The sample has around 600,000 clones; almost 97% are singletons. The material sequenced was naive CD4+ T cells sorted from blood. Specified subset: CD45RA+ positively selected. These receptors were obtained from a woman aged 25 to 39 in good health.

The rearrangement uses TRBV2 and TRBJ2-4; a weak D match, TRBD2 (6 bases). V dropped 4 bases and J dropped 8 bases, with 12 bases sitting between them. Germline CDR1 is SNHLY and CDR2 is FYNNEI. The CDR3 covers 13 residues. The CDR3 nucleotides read TGTGCCAGCAGTGGGCAGGGCGGGGACATTCAGTACTTC. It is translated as CASSGQGGDIQYF.

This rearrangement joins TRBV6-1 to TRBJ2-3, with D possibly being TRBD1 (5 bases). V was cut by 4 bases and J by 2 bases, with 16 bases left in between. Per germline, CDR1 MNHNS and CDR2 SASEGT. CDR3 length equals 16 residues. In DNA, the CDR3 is TGTGCCAGCAGTGTACAACAGGCTACTTACACAGATACGCAGTATTTT. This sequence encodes CASSVQQATYTDTQYF.

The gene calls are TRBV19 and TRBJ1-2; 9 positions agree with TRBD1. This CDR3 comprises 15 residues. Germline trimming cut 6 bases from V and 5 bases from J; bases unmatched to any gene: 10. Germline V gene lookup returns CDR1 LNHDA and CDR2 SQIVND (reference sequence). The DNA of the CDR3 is TGTGCCAGTAGCGAGGGACAGGGAATTTTTTATGGCTACACCTTC. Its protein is CASSEGQGIFYGYTF.

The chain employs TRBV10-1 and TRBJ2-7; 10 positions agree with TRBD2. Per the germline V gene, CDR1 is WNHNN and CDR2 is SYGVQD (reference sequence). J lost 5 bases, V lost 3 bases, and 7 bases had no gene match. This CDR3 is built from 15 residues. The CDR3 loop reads CASSEEREGIDEQYF. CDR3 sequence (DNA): TGCGCCAGCAGTGAAGAGCGGGAGGGGATAGACGAGCAGTACTTC.

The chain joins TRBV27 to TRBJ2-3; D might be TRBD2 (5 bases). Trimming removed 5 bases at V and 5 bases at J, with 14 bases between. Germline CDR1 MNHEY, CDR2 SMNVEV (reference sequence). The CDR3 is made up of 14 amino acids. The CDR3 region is CASSKGEWVDTQYF. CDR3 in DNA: TGTGCCAGCAGTAAGGGAGAGTGGGTAGATACGCAGTATTTT.

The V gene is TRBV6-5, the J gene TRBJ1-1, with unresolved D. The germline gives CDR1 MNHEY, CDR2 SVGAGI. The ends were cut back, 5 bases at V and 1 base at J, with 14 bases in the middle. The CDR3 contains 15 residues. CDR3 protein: CASSRIGWGNTEAFF. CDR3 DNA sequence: TGTGCCAGCAGTCGTATAGGGTGGGGGAACACTGAAGCTTTCTTT.

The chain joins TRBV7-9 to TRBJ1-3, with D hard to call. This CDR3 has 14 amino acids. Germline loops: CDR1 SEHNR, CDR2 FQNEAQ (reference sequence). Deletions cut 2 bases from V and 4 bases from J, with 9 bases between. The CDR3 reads CASSLNRAGNTIYF. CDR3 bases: TGTGCCAGCAGCTTAAACAGAGCCGGAAACACCATATATTTT. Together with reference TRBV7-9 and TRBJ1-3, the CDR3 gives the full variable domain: DTGVSQNPRHKITKRGQNVTFRCDPISEHNRLYWYRQTLGQGPEFLTYFQNEAQLEKSRLLSDRFSAERPKGSFSTLEIQRTEQGDSAMYLCASSLNRAGNTIYFGEGSWLTVV.

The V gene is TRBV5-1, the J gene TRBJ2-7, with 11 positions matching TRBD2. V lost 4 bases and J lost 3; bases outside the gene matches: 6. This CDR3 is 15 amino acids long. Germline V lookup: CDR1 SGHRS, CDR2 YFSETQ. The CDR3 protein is CASSQLAGVGYEQYF. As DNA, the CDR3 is TGCGCCAGCAGCCAACTAGCGGGAGTAGGCTACGAGCAGTACTTC.

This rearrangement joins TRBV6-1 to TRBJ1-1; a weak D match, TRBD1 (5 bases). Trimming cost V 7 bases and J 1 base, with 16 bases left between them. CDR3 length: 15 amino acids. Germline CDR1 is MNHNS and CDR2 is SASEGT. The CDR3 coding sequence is TGTGCCAGCATAAAAAGGGACGGGCAGAACACTGAAGCTTTCTTT. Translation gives CASIKRDGQNTEAFF.